The next 23 T cell receptor beta chains were all read from a single sample in a study of post-analysis software for immune sequencing data. Study-wide results and limits: Included in a set of roughly five TRBV segments more frequent in patients than controls were TRBV5-6, TRBV5-1 and TRBV20-1.

Included in the TCR beta cDNA libraries were unique molecular identifiers. TCRdb passed the PCR reads through MiXCR, listing each CDR3 protein once. Here the sample spans over 700,000 distinct CDR3 sequences, about 27% being singletons. These TCRs' antigens remain unknown. The source material was blood. Receptors originate from a girl aged 5-17 years with multiple sclerosis.

The chain employs TRBV5-1 and TRBJ1-1; D not certain. Deletions cut 1 base from V and 6 bases from J, with 16 bases between. The CDR3 is 15 residues long. CDR1 and CDR2 from the germline V gene are SGHRS and YFSETQ. This CDR3 reads CASSLRTGRGAEAFF. CDR3 in DNA: TGCGCCAGCAGCTTGAGGACCGGGCGCGGGGCTGAAGCTTTCTTT.

This clonotype was seen more than once but under ten times. The CDR3 reads CASSRPLTGGNTQYF. The DNA of the CDR3 is TGTGCCAGCAGCCGACCCCTCACAGGGGGCAATACGCAGTATTTT. The V gene is TRBV7-8, the J gene TRBJ2-3; 9 positions agree with TRBD1. CDR1 is SGHVS and CDR2 is FQNEAQ in the germline V gene. The CDR3 is 15 residues long. The V segment lost 5 bases and the J segment 7 bases; nucleotides outside the gene matches: 10.

This clonotype came up a few times. The rearrangement joins TRBV20-1 to TRBJ1-5; a possible D gene is TRBD1 (5 bases). Trimming left V 5 bases short and J 0 bases short, with 14 bases between. CDR3 length: 15 residues. The V gene's germline CDR1 is DFQATT and CDR2 SNEGSKA (reference sequence). This chain's CDR3 is CSARRGGTSNQPQHF. The DNA of the CDR3 is TGCAGTGCTCGCCGAGGTGGGACTAGCAATCAGCCCCAGCATTTT.

The rearrangement joins TRBV20-1 to TRBJ2-1; a weak D match, TRBD2 (5 bases). In germline, CDR1 is DFQATT, CDR2 SNEGSKA (reference sequence). This CDR3 spans 13 amino acids. With 3 bases removed from V and 10 bases from J, the gap between germline ends came to 16 bases. Written as DNA, the CDR3 is TGCAGTGCTAGGGAGCTAGCCCCGGGGGAGCAGTTCTTC. Its translation is CSARELAPGEQFF.

CDR3 DNA: TGCAGTGCTAGAGATCCTTGGTACAGCAACACTGAAGCTTTCTTT. It codes for CSARDPWYSNTEAFF. The V and J genes are TRBV20-1 and TRBJ1-1; D gene unclear. Trimming took 0 bases from V and 2 from J, leaving 13 bases between them. Germline V gives CDR1 DFQATT, CDR2 SNEGSKA (reference sequence). CDR3 length: 15 residues.

This clonotype was counted only a few times. The chain employs TRBV6-1 and TRBJ2-5; D is possibly TRBD1 or TRBD2 (5 bases each). The germline CDR1 and CDR2 sequences are MNHNS and SASEGT. V lost 4 bases and J lost 11, with 20 bases in between. This CDR3 is 14 amino acids long. The CDR3 DNA reads TGTGCCAGCAGTGCAGAGGGGCCGCACTACGCGCAGTACTTC. Translation: CASSAEGPHYAQYF.

This clonotype was recorded a few times. J is TRBJ2-1 and V is TRBV7-9, with D uncertain. The V end was cut by 5 bases, the J end by 8 bases, with 10 bases between. Germline loops: CDR1 SEHNR, CDR2 FQNEAQ (reference sequence). There are 12 residues in the CDR3. CDR3 coding DNA: TGTGCCAGCAGCCCCTTTTGGGATGAGCAGTTCTTC. The encoded protein is CASSPFWDEQFF.

This clonotype occurred a few times. This sequence joins TRBV7-9 and TRBJ1-2; 7 nucleotides match TRBD1. The CDR3 contains 15 residues. V was pared by 5 bases and J by 4 bases, with 10 bases of the junction left unmatched. Germline loops: CDR1 SEHNR, CDR2 FQNEAQ (reference sequence). CDR3 sequence reads: CASSVKTGYLYGYTF. The CDR3 DNA reads TGTGCCAGCAGCGTAAAGACAGGGTACCTCTATGGCTACACCTTC.

The chain is built from TRBV7-2 and TRBJ2-7, with 9 positions matching TRBD1. Looked up from germline, CDR1 is SGHTA and CDR2 is FQGNSA. This CDR3 region has 14 residues. With 2 bases clipped from V and 5 bases from J, the junction kept 4 bases outside the gene matches. The CDR3 DNA reads TGTGCCAGCAGCTTAAGGACAGGGGCTCACGAGCAGTACTTC. The encoded protein is CASSLRTGAHEQYF.

The chain is built from TRBV5-5 and TRBJ2-7; 7 bases align to TRBD2. V was clipped by 0 bases and J by 0 bases; unmatched bases: 3. Germline V CDR1 and CDR2: SGHKS, YYEKEE (reference sequence). The CDR3 is made up of 15 amino acids. DNA for the CDR3: TGTGCCAGCAGCTTGGCTAGCGGTAACTCCTACGAGCAGTACTTC. It codes for CASSLASGNSYEQYF.

The chain carries TRBV4-1 and TRBJ1-6; D not resolved. CDR3 length: 15 amino acids. V lost 0 bases and J 11 bases, leaving 14 bases between the germline ends. Germline V lookup: CDR1 MGHRA, CDR2 YSYEKL. The CDR3 reads CASSQDPNLKAPLHF. The DNA for the CDR3 is TGCGCCAGCAGCCAAGATCCAAATCTCAAGGCACCCCTCCACTTT.

This clonotype has just a few counts. The chain recombines TRBV9 with TRBJ2-7; 7 bases agree with TRBD2. The V and J ends lost 4 bases and 0 bases, in that order; junction bases with no gene match: 10. The CDR3 has 16 residues. Germline values: CDR1 SGDLS, CDR2 YYNGEE. CDR3 sequence (DNA): TGTGCCAGCAGCACTCGACTAGCCCCGAACTCCTACGAGCAGTACTTC. Translating it yields CASSTRLAPNSYEQYF.

The chain uses TRBV11-2 and TRBJ1-1, with D unclear. Trimming took 2 bases from V and 11 from J, leaving 15 bases between them. The CDR3 length is 13 residues. CDR1 and CDR2 (germline): SGHAT, FQNNGV. CDR3: CASSLSPEATAFF. CDR3 in DNA: TGTGCCAGCAGCTTATCGCCTGAGGCGACGGCTTTCTTT.

The rearrangement joins TRBV4-2 to TRBJ1-1, with no clear D. V shed 4 bases and J shed 0 bases, with 30 bases lying between them. This CDR3 has 21 amino acids. Per germline, CDR1 LGHNA and CDR2 YNFKEQ. CDR3 nucleotide sequence: TGTGCCAGCAGCCGAAACTATCGGACGGAGCTTTGGGGTACTGTGAACACTGAAGCTTTCTTT. It encodes CASSRNYRTELWGTVNTEAFF.

The chain joins TRBV20-1 to TRBJ2-1, with 9 bases lining up with TRBD2. Germline V gives CDR1 DFQATT, CDR2 SNEGSKA (reference sequence). The CDR3 totals 14 residues. Germline trimming cut 6 bases from V and 7 bases from J; bases unmatched to any gene: 10. The CDR3 protein is CSAVEAGGPNEQFF. CDR3 sequence (DNA): TGCAGTGCCGTCGAGGCGGGGGGGCCGAATGAGCAGTTCTTC.

This clonotype was seen a few times. This chain joins TRBV7-2 and TRBJ2-1; 10 bases fit TRBD2. J lost 5 bases, V lost 5 bases, and 6 bases had no gene match. The CDR3 runs 15 residues. CDR1 is SGHTA, CDR2 FQGNSA, per germline. This CDR3 reads CASSPSGGQHNEQFF. CDR3 DNA: TGTGCCAGCAGCCCTAGCGGGGGACAGCACAATGAGCAGTTCTTC. The full variable domain, its missing parts supplied by reference TRBV7-2 and TRBJ2-1, is GAGVSQSPSNKVTEKGKDVELRCDPISGHTALYWYRQSLGQGLEFLIYFQGNSAPDKSGLPSDRFSAERTGGSVSTLTIQRTQQEDSAVYLCASSPSGGQHNEQFFGPGTRLTVL.

The V gene is TRBV6-5, the J gene TRBJ1-2, with D possibly matching TRBD1 (5 bases). The V gene lost 8 bases and the J gene lost 3 bases, with 16 bases spanning the gap. CDR1 and CDR2 (germline): MNHEY, SVGAGI. The CDR3 covers 14 residues. In DNA form, the CDR3 reads TGTGCCAGCCGGGACCACGGGTCTGACTATGGCTACACCTTC. This gives the protein CASRDHGSDYGYTF.

This clonotype was detected only a few times. The V and J genes are TRBV7-8 and TRBJ1-5; no clear D gene. Germline V gene sequence: CDR1 SGHVS, CDR2 FQNEAQ. The CDR3 is 17 residues long. V lost 0 bases to trimming and J lost 6 bases, with 18 bases between them. This CDR3 reads CASSLARLGKIVQPQHF. The CDR3 DNA reads as TGTGCCAGCAGCTTAGCGCGTCTGGGGAAGATAGTTCAGCCCCAGCATTTT.

This clonotype appeared a few times. The chain couples TRBV6-6 to TRBJ1-1, with 7 nucleotides matching TRBD1. Germline CDR1 is MNHNY and CDR2 is SVGAGI (reference sequence). This CDR3 has 16 residues. Trimming at V came to 5 bases and at J to 1 base, leaving 10 bases not matched to a gene. The CDR3 protein is CASSHYRGEGNTEAFF. The DNA for the CDR3 is TGTGCCAGCAGTCATTACAGGGGCGAGGGGAACACTGAAGCTTTCTTT.

J is TRBJ1-2 and V is TRBV20-1; possibly TRBD1 for D (5 bases). CDR3 size: 13 residues. The germline V gene has CDR1 DFQATT and CDR2 SNEGSKA (reference sequence). Trimming pared 0 bases from V and 8 bases from J, leaving 13 bases between. As DNA, the CDR3 is TGCAGTGCTAGAGATACACGGGGACTGGGCTACACCTTC. It translates to CSARDTRGLGYTF.

The chain couples TRBV7-2 to TRBJ2-5; the match to TRBD1 covers 8 bases. J was trimmed by 5 bases and V by 5 bases; bases with no gene match: 16. This CDR3 contains 17 residues. The germline gives CDR1 SGHTA, CDR2 FQGNSA. CDR3 nucleotides: TGTGCCAGCAGCAATCTCTGGGGGCAGGGGGCATATGAGACCCAGTACTTC. Translated: CASSNLWGQGAYETQYF.

This chain connects TRBV6-5 to TRBJ2-7, with D perhaps TRBD2 (6 bases). The germline V and J ends were trimmed by 2 bases and 0 bases, with 20 bases remaining between them. CDR3 length equals 18 residues. Per the germline V gene, CDR1 is MNHEY and CDR2 is SVGAGI. CDR3 bases: TGTGCCAGCAGTTACGGAGGGCAGAACCCGACCGCCTCCTACGAGCAGTACTTC. Its translation is CASSYGGQNPTASYEQYF.

This clonotype was observed a handful of times. In DNA form, the CDR3 reads TGCGCCAGCAGCTTTGTAGGGAGGGATACGCAGTATTTT. This sequence encodes CASSFVGRDTQYF. V usage is TRBV5-1 and J usage is TRBJ2-3; D is perhaps TRBD2 (6 bases). There are 13 residues in the CDR3. The V end was cut by 2 bases, the J end by 6 bases, with 10 bases between. The germline CDR1 and CDR2 sequences are SGHRS and YFSETQ. Full variable domain (remainder filled in from reference TRBV5-1 and TRBJ2-3): KAGVTQTPRYLIKTRGQQVTLSCSPISGHRSVSWYQQTPGQGLQFLFEYFSETQRNKGNFPGRFSGRQFSNSRSEMNVSTLELGDSALYLCASSFVGRDTQYFGPGTRLTVL.